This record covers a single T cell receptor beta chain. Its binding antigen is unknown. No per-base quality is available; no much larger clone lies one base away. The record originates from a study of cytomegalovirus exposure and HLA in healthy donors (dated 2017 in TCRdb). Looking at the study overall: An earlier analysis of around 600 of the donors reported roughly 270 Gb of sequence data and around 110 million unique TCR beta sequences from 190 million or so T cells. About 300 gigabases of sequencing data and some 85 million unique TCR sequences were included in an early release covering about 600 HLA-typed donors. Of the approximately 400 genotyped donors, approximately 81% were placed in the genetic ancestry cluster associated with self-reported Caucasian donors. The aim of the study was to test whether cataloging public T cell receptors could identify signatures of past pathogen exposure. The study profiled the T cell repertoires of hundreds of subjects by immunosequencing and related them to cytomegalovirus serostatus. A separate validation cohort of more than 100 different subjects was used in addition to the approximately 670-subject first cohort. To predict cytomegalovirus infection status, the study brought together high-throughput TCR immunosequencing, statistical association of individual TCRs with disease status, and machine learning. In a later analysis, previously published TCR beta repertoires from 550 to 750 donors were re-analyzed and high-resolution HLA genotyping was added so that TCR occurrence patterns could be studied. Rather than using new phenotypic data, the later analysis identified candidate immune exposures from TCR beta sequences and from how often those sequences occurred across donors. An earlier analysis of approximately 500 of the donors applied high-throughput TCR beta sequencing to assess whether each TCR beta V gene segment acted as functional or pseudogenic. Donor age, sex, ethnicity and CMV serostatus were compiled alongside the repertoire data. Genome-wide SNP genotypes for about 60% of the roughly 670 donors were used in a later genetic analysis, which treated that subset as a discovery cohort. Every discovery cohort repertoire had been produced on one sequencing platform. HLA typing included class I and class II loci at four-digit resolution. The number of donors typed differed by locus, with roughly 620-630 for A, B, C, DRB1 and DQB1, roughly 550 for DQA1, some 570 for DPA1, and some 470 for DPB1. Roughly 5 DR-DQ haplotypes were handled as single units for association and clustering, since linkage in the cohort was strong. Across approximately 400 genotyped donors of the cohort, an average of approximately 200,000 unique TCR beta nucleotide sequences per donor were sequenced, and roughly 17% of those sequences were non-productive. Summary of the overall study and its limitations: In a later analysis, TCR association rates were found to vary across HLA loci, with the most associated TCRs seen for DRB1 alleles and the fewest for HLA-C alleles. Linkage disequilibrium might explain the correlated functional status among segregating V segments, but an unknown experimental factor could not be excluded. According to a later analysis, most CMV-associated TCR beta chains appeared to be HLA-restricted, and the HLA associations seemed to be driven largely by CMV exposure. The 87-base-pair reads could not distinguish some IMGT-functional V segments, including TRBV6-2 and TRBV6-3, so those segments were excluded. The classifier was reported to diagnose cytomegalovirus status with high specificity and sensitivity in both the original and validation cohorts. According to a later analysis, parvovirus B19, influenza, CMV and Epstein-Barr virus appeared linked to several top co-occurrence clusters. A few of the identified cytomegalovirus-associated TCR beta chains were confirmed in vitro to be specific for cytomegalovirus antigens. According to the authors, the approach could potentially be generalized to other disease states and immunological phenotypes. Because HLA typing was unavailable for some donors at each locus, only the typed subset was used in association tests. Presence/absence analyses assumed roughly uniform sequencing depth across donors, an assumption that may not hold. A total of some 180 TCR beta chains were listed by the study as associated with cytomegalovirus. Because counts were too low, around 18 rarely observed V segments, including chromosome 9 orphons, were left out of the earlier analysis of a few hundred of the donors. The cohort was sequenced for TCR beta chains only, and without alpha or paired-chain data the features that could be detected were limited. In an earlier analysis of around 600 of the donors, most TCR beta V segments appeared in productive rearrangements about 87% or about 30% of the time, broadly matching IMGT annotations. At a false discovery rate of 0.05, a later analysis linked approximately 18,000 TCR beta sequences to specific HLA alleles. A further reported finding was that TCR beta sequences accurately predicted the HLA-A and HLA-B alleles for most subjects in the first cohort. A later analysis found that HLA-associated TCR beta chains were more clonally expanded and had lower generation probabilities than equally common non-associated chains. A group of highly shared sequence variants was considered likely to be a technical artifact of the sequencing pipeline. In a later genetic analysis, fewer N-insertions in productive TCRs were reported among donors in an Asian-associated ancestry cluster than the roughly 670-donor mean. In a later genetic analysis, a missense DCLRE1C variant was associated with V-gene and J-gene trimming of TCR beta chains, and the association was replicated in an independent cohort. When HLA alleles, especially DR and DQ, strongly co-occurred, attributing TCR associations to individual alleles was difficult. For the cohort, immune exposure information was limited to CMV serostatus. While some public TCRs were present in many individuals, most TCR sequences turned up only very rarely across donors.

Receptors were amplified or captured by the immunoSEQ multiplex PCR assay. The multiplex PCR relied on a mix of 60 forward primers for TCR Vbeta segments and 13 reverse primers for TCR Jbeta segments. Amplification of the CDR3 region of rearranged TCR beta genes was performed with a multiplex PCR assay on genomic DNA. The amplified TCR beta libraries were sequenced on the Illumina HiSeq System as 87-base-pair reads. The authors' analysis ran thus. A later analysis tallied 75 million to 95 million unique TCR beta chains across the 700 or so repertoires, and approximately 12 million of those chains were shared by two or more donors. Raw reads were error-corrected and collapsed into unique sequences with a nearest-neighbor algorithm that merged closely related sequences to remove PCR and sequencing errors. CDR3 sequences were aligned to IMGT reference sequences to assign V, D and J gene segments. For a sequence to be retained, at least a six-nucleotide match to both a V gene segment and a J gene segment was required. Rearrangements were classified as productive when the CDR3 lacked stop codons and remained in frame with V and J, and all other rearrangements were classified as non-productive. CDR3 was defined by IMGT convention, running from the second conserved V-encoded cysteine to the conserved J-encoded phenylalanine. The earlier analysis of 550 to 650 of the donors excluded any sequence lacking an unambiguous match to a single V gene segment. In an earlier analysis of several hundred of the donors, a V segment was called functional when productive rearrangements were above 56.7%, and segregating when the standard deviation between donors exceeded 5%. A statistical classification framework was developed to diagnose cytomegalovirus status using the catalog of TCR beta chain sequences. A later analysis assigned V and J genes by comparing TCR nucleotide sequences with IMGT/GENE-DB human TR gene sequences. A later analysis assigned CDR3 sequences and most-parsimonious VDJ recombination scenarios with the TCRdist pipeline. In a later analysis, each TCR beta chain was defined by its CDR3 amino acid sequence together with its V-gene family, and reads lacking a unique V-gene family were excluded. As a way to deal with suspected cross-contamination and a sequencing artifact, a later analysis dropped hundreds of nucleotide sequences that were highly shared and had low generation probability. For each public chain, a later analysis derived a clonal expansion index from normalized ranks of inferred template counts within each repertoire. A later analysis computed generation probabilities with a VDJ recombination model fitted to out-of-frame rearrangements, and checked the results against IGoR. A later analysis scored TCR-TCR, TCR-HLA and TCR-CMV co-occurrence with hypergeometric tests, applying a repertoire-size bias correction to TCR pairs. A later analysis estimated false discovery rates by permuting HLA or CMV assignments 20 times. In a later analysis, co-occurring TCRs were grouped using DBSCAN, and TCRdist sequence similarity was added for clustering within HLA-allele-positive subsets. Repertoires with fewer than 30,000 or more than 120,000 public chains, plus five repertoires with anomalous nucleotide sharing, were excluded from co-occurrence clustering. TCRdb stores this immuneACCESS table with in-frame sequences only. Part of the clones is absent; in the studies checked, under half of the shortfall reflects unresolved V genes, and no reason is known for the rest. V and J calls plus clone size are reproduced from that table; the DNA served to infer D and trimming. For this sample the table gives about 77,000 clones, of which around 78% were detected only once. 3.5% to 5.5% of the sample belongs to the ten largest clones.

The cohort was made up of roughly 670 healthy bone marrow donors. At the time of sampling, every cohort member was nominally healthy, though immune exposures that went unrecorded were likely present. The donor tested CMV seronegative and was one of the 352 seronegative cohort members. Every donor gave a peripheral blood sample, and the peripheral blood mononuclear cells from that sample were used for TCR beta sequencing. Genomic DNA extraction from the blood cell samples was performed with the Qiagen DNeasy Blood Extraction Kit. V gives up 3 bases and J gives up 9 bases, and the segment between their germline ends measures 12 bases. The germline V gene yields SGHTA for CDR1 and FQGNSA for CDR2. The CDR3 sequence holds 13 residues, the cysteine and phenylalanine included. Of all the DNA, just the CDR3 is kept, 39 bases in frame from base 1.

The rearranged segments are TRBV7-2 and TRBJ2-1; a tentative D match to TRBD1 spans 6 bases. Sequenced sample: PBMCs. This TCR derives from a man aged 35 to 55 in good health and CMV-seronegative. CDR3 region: CASSLEQGPEQFF. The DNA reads TGTGCCAGCAGCTTGGAACAGGGCCCTGAGCAGTTCTTC. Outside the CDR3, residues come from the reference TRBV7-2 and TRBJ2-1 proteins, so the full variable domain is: GAGVSQSPSNKVTEKGKDVELRCDPISGHTALYWYRQSLGQGLEFLIYFQGNSAPDKSGLPSDRFSAERTGGSVSTLTIQRTQQEDSAVYLCASSLEQGPEQFFGPGTRLTVL.